One and the same sample provided the 19 T cell receptor beta chains below, sequenced in a study of T cell responses to AZD1222 COVID-19 vaccine (dated by TCRdb to the early 2020s). Library creation used the immunoSEQ multiplex PCR assay. TCRdb re-hosts the immuneACCESS table, in-frame sequences only. Its copies lack some clones; in the studies checked, an unresolved V gene accounts for under half of them, and the cause for the rest is not known. The sample yields roughly 140,000 clones; more than 70% were counted once. In total, the top ten clones hold roughly 2% of the sample. Read against the paper, the sample's time point label means: baseline before first vaccination. Specimen: peripheral blood, collected on day 0 of AZD1222 vaccination. All receptors come from an adult in good health.

The chain's CDR3 is CASSFGQSNTIYF. CDR3 in DNA: TGTGCCAGCAGTTTTGGACAGTCGAACACCATATATTTT. The chain links TRBV12-3 or TRBV12-4 to TRBJ1-3; the D gene is possibly TRBD1 (6 bases). The ends were cut back, 3 bases at V and 7 bases at J, with 10 bases in the middle. The CDR3 consists of 13 residues.

This sequence joins TRBV19 and TRBJ1-5; 7 positions agree with TRBD1. V gave up 4 bases and J gave up 9 bases; unmatched junction bases: 6. Per germline, CDR1 LNHDA and CDR2 SQIVND (reference sequence). CDR3 size: 13 residues. The CDR3 here is CASSTDRVGPQHF. The CDR3 DNA follows: TGTGCCAGTAGTACAGACAGGGTTGGGCCCCAGCATTTT.

The DNA of the CDR3 is TGTGCCAGCAGCCTAAAGGAAACCGGGGAGCTGTTTTTT. Its protein is CASSLKETGELFF. This rearrangement joins TRBV6-5 to TRBJ2-2, with D unresolved. CDR3 length: 13 amino acids. Deletions cut 6 bases from V and 5 bases from J, with 10 bases between. Germline lookup yields CDR1 MNHEY and CDR2 SVGAGI.

This clone was detected once. The rearrangement links TRBV4-1 to TRBJ2-2, with D possibly being TRBD1 (7 bases). The CDR3 totals 15 residues. Deletions cut 1 base from V and 5 bases from J, with 11 bases between. Germline loops: CDR1 MGHRA, CDR2 YSYEKL. CDR3 coding DNA: TGCGCCAGCAGCCAAGTGGCAGGGGGGACCGGGGAGCTGTTTTTT. This gives the protein CASSQVAGGTGELFF.

The chain carries TRBV11-3 and TRBJ2-7; D is ambiguous. Trimming pared 5 bases from V and 9 bases from J, leaving 8 bases between. Germline CDR1 SGHNT, CDR2 YENEEA. The CDR3 length is 10 residues. Here the CDR3 DNA reads TGTGCCAGCAGCGGAAAAGCGCAGTACTTC. It yields the protein CASSGKAQYF. The variable domain in full, completed from reference TRBV11-3 and TRBJ2-7, reads EAGVVQSPRYKIIEKKQPVAFWCNPISGHNTLYWYLQNLGQGPELLIRYENEEAVDDSQLPKDRFSAERLKGVDSTLKIQPAELGDSAVYLCASSGKAQYFGPGTRLTVT.

This clone was recorded once. The rearrangement uses TRBV7-9 and TRBJ2-5; 7 bases fit TRBD2. The CDR3 sequence is 14 residues long. Germline CDR1 reads SEHNR; CDR2 reads FQNEAQ (reference sequence). The junction had 6 bases not matched to a gene; V was cut back by 5 bases and J by 3 bases. As DNA, the CDR3 is TGTGCCAGCAGCCGTGTCCGGGAGGAAGAGACCCAGTACTTC. This codes for CASSRVREEETQYF.

To note about this clone: At the DNA level, this CDR3 is encoded by other sequences in the same sample as well. The CDR3 bases are TGCGCCAGCAGCTTGGCGGGGACAGGGGCCTACGAGCAGTACTTC. Its translation: CASSLAGTGAYEQYF. This chain joins TRBV5-1 and TRBJ2-7; 10 positions match TRBD1. The CDR3 extends over 15 amino acids. Trimming cost V 0 bases and J 2 bases; bases outside gene matches: 2. Per the germline V gene, CDR1 is SGHRS and CDR2 is YFSETQ.

The chain combines TRBV9 with TRBJ2-1; 10 nucleotides agree with TRBD2. V shed 0 bases and J 5 bases; nucleotides not matched to a gene: 5. The CDR3 contains 16 residues. In germline, CDR1 is SGDLS, CDR2 YYNGEE. CDR3 nucleotide sequence: TGTGCCAGCAGCGTAGATCCTAGCGGGAGCGACAATGAGCAGTTCTTC. Its translation: CASSVDPSGSDNEQFF.

This rearrangement joins TRBV19 to TRBJ1-2, with D possibly matching TRBD1 (6 bases). The germline gives CDR1 LNHDA, CDR2 SQIVND (reference sequence). This CDR3 is built from 12 residues. V was shortened by 8 bases and J by 5 bases, with 12 bases between the two germline ends. CDR3 protein: CASAQGQYGYTF. The DNA of the CDR3 is TGTGCCAGTGCCCAGGGGCAATATGGCTACACCTTC.

This clone is a singleton in its sample. The chain has TRBV7-2 and TRBJ1-4; D ambiguous. The CDR3 covers 13 residues. Trimming removed 1 base at V and 5 bases at J, with 5 bases between. CDR1 SGHTA and CDR2 FQGNSA come from the germline V gene. CDR3 protein: CASSLGRNEKLFF. CDR3 nucleotide sequence: TGTGCCAGCAGCTTAGGCAGAAATGAAAAACTGTTTTTT.

The rearrangement uses TRBV21-1 and TRBJ2-1; no check of the table's D call, TRBD2, against the DNA was made. TRBV21-1 counts as a pseudogene. There are 15 residues in the CDR3. The CDR3 DNA follows: TGTGCCAGCAGCAATAGCTGTACTGCTGCCTGGGTGCAGTTCTTC. Translated: CASSNSCTAAWVQFF.

The count of this clone is one. This sequence joins TRBV18 and TRBJ1-4; D perhaps matches TRBD1 (5 bases). Germline values: CDR1 KGHSH, CDR2 LQKENI. The CDR3 extends over 16 amino acids. The V and J ends lost 1 base and 1 base respectively, with 10 bases between them. The CDR3 is CASSPQGKGTNEKLFF. DNA for the CDR3: TGTGCCAGCTCACCACAGGGGAAGGGAACTAATGAAAAACTGTTTTTT.

This clone appeared many times. The chain links TRBV7-9 to TRBJ2-1; 10 nucleotides match TRBD2. Germline CDR1 reads SEHNR; CDR2 reads FQNEAQ (reference sequence). J gave up 7 bases and V 4 bases, and 7 bases lay outside the gene matches. The CDR3 contains 15 residues. The CDR3: CASSSLAGVVNEQFF. The CDR3 DNA reads as TGTGCCAGCAGCTCTCTAGCGGGAGTGGTTAATGAGCAGTTCTTC.

This clone appeared once. The V call is TRBV18, the J call TRBJ1-1; 7 positions match TRBD1. Unmatched junction bases numbered 3, after V lost 4 bases and J lost 4 bases. The CDR3 contains 13 residues. CDR1 is KGHSH and CDR2 is LQKENI in the germline V gene. CDR3 amino acids: CASSQSGGTEAFF. The CDR3 DNA is TGTGCCAGCTCACAGTCAGGGGGCACTGAAGCTTTCTTT. Full variable domain (remainder filled in from reference TRBV18 and TRBJ1-1): NAGVMQNPRHLVRRRGQEARLRCSPMKGHSHVYWYRQLPEEGLKFMVYLQKENIIDESGMPKERFSAEFPKEGPSILRIQQVVRGDSAAYFCASSQSGGTEAFFGQGTRLTVV.

The chain is built from TRBV5-1 and TRBJ2-2; tentatively, D is TRBD1 (5 bases). The germline V gene encodes CDR1 SGHRS and CDR2 YFSETQ. The V end was cut by 3 bases, the J end by 0 bases, with 12 bases between. The CDR3 totals 16 residues. CDR3 DNA: TGCGCCAGCAGCTACTTTTGGGGCTCGAACACCGGGGAGCTGTTTTTT. Translated, it gives CASSYFWGSNTGELFF.

The rearrangement uses TRBV11-3 and TRBJ2-5; possible D gene TRBD2, 5 bases. This CDR3 is 15 amino acids long. Per germline, CDR1 SGHNT and CDR2 YENEEA. V was cut by 0 bases and J by 6 bases, with 14 bases left in between. In nucleotides, the CDR3 is TGTGCCAGCAGCTTAGATTGGTCAGAGGGCCAGACCCAGTACTTC. This codes for CASSLDWSEGQTQYF.

The J gene is TRBJ1-1, the V gene TRBV27, with D unresolved. Germline values: CDR1 MNHEY, CDR2 SMNVEV (reference sequence). The CDR3 totals 14 residues. Between the trimmed V and J ends, which lost 5 bases and 4 bases, there was a span of 14 bases. CDR3 in DNA: TGTGCCAGCAGTCGCGGAACAGTGCTCACTGAAGCTTTCTTT. It translates to CASSRGTVLTEAFF.

The chain recombines TRBV6-2 or TRBV6-3 with TRBJ2-1, with 7 bases lining up with TRBD2. The germline V gene has CDR1 MNHEY and CDR2 SVGEGT. The CDR3 has 18 amino acids. Trimming cost V 4 bases and J 0 bases; bases outside gene matches: 12. CDR3 residues: CASSFLRGAGISYNEQFF. The CDR3 DNA reads as TGTGCCAGCAGTTTCCTAAGAGGAGCGGGAATCTCCTACAATGAGCAGTTCTTC.

This clone was counted a few times. The chain has TRBV28 and TRBJ1-5; no clear D. The CDR3 loop spans 15 amino acids. Trimming removed 10 bases at V and 0 bases at J, with 16 bases between. The V gene's germline CDR1 is MDHEN and CDR2 SYDVKM. CDR3 protein: CATGVDNFSNQPQHF. The CDR3 DNA sequence: TGTGCCACGGGCGTGGATAACTTTAGCAATCAGCCCCAGCATTTT.